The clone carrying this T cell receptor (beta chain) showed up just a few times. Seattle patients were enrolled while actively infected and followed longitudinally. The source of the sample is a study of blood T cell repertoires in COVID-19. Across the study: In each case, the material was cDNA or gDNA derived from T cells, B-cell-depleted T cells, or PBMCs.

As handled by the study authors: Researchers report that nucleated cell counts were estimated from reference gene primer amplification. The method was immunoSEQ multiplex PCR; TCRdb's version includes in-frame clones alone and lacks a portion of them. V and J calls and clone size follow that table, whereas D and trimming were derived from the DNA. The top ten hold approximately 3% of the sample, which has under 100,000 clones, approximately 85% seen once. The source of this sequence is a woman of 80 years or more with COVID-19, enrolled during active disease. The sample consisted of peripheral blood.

CDR3 region: CASSFPQWGGDPYEQYF. DNA of the CDR3: TGTGCCAGCAGCTTCCCGCAATGGGGGGGGGACCCCTACGAGCAGTACTTC. This chain uses TRBV7-2 with TRBJ2-7, with 7 bases aligning to TRBD2. Trimming cost V 3 bases and J 2 bases; bases outside gene matches: 13. The CDR3 sequence is 17 residues long. Germline CDR1 and CDR2: SGHTA and FQGNSA.